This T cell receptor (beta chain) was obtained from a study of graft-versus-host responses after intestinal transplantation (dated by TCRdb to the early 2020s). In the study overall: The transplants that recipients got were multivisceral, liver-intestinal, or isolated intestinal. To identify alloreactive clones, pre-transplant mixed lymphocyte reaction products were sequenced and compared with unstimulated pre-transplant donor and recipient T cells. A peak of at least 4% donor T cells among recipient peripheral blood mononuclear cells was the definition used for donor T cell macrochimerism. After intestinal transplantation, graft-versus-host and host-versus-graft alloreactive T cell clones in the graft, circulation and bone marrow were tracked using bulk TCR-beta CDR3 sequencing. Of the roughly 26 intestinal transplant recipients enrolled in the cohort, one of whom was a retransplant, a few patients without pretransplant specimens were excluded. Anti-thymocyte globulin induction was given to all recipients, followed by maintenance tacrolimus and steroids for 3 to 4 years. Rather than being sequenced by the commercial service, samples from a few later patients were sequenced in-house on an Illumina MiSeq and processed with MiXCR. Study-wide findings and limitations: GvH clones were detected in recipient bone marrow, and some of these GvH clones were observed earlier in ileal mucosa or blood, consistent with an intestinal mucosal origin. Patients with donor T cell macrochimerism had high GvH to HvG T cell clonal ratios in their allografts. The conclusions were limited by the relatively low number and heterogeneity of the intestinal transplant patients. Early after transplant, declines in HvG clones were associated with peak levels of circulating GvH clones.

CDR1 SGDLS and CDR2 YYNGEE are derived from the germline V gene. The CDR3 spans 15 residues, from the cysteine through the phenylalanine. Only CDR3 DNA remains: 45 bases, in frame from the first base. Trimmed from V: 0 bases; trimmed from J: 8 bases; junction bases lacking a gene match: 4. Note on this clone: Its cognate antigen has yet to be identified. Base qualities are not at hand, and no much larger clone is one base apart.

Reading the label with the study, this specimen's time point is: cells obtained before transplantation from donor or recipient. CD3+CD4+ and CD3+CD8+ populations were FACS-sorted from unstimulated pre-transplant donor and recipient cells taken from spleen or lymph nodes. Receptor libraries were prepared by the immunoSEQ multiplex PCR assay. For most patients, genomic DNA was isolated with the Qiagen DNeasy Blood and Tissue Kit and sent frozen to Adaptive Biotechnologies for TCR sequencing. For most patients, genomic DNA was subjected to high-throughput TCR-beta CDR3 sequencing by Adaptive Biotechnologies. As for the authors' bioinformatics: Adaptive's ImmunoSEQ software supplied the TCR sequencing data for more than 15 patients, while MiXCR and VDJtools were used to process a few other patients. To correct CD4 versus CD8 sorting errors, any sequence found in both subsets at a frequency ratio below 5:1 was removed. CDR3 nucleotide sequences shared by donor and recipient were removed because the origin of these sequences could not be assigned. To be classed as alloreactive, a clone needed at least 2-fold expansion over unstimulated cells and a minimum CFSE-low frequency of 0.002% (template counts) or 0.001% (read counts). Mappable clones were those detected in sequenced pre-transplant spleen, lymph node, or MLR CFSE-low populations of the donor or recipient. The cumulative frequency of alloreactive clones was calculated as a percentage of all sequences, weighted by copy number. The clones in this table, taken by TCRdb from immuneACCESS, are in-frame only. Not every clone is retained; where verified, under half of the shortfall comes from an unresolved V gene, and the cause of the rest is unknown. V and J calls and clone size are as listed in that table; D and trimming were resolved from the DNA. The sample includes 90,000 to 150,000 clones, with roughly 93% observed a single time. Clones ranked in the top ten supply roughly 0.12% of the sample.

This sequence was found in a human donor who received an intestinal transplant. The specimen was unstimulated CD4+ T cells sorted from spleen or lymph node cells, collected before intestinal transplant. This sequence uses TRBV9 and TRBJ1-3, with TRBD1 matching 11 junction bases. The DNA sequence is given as TGTGCCAGCAGCGTAGTGGGACAGGGGGTCGACACCATATATTTT. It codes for CASSVVGQGVDTIYF.